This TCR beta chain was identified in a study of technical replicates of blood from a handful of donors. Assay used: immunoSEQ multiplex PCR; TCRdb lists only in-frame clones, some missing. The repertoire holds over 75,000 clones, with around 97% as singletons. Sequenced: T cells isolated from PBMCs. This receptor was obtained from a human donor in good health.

The CDR3 sequence: CASRWTTGEFEGQPQHF. In DNA form, the CDR3 reads TGTGCCAGCCGTTGGACTACGGGGGAGTTTGAAGGTCAGCCCCAGCATTTT. V and J are TRBV28 and TRBJ1-5, with a tentative D call TRBD1 (5 bases). Germline lookup yields CDR1 MDHEN and CDR2 SYDVKM. The CDR3 length is 17 residues. The V gene lost 8 bases and the J gene lost 6 bases, with 26 bases spanning the gap. The full variable domain, completed using reference TRBV28 and TRBJ1-5, is DVKVTQSSRYLVKRTGEKVFLECVQDMDHENMFWYRQDPGLGLRLIYFSYDVKMKEKGDIPEGYSVSREKKERFSLILESASTNQTSMYLCASRWTTGEFEGQPQHFGDGTRLSIL.